The TCR beta chain under discussion was sequenced for a study of sequential checkpoint blockade in melanoma. Study-level information: Randomization was 1:1 between first-line nivolumab→ipilimumab and ipilimumab→nivolumab. After both sequences, patients received maintenance nivolumab.

Profiled with immunoSEQ multiplex PCR; TCRdb holds only in-frame clones, not every one. Of approximately 34,000 clones detected, roughly 86% appear once; the ten largest clones hold 5.5%. The treatment denotes: randomized to nivolumab then ipilimumab (arm A) or the reverse (arm B). No patient had prior DNA-damaging chemotherapy. PBMC sorting kept live CD3+CD8+ cells without CD19 or CD56. This CDR3 has 15 residues. Germline loops: CDR1 MRHNA, CDR2 SNTAGT. V trimming: 3 bases; J trimming: 3 bases; junction bases outside the gene matches: 4. This specimen consisted of CD8+ T cells sorted from blood (inferred from file names), obtained from a patient given nivolumab and ipilimumab in sequence. This chain links TRBV6-4 with TRBJ2-3; TRBD2 aligns across 9 bases. The source of this sequence is a human donor with melanoma. Here the CDR3 reads CASSEVSGSTDTQYF. CDR3 sequence (DNA): TGTGCCAGCAGTGAAGTTAGCGGGAGTACAGATACGCAGTATTTT.